This T cell receptor (beta chain) was identified during a study of immune evolution from preneoplasia to lung adenocarcinoma. Overall study findings and caveats: Top clone share appeared to fall from AAH through AIS, MIA, adenocarcinoma. Clonality was highest in normal lung, lower in later-stage lesions apparently.

TCRdb's copy holds only in-frame clones and misses some; the assay was immunoSEQ multiplex PCR. The data contain about 7,400 clones, approximately 80% of them singletons. Histologic diagnosis was independently verified by two lung pathologists. To note about this clone: What it binds is not known.

Germline CDR1 SGHAT, CDR2 FQNNGV. The CDR3 has 14 amino acids. The ends lost 3 bases at V and 9 bases at J; junction bases unmatched: 4. This chain links TRBV11-2 with TRBJ1-6; 8 bases line up with TRBD1. The TCR was taken from a person between 65 and 79 years old with lung adenocarcinoma. The sample taken for sequencing was FFPE adjacent normal lung tissue. CDR3 nucleotide sequence: TGTGCCAGCAGCTTGGGGCAGGGGGCTTCACCCCTCCACTTT. This gives the protein CASSLGQGASPLHF.